This TCR beta chain was retrieved from a study of Graves' ophthalmopathy and Graves' hyperthyroidism. This clonotype has a count of ten or more. Its antigen is still unknown. Findings and caveats of the study: Blood samples also showed most expanded thyroid clonotypes exceeding 0.001 frequency. Ophthalmopathy cases were distinguished from stable hyperthyroidism by a 13-signature model, reaching roughly 90% sensitivity and around 80% specificity.

With 5 bases removed from V and 2 bases from J, the gap between germline ends came to 9 bases. The CDR3 length is 13 residues. Germline V lookup: CDR1 LGHNA, CDR2 YSLEER. Among the hyperthyroidism patients, all were newly diagnosed, aged 18 to 65, with under 2 months' duration. Other autoimmune diseases, uncontrolled infections, pregnancy or lactation excluded patients from enrollment. The authors amplified TCR beta CDR3 regions, and they did so from RNA transcripts for repertoire sequencing. Scientists carried out first-round RT-PCR using HTBI primers and then a second-round multiplex PCR. One entry per CDR3 protein, called by TCRdb with MiXCR from the multiplex PCR reads. The repertoire includes 1 million to 1.3 million distinct CDR3 sequences, about two fifths of them detected once, and 8.5% to 14% sits in the top ten.

What was sequenced was peripheral blood or thyroid tissue (not recorded which). The chain employs TRBV4-3 and TRBJ1-2; maybe TRBD1 (5 bases). This sequence originates from an adult man with Graves' hyperthyroidism. The CDR3 DNA reads as TGCGCCAGCAGCGGGGGTTTGAACTATGGCTACACCTTC. Translating gives CASSGGLNYGYTF.